This T cell receptor beta chain was recorded in a study of blood T cell repertoires in COVID-19. At the level of the study: Sample material is recorded as cDNA or gDNA derived from T cells, B-cell-depleted T cells, or PBMCs.

Authors' analysis steps: Reference gene primer amplification in the assay estimated nucleated cell counts. Using immunoSEQ multiplex PCR, the repertoire was profiled, and TCRdb retains in-frame clones only, with some absent. That table supplies the V and J calls and clone size; D and trimming were determined from the DNA. The data show over 120,000 clones, with around 87% seen just once and around 11% held by the top ten. Germline V gives CDR1 MNHEY, CDR2 SVGAGI. Deletions cut 6 bases from V and 5 bases from J, with 17 bases between. The CDR3 extends over 14 amino acids. Participant ages covered about 18 to 100 years across 25 or so US areas. In assigning cohorts, the study relied on participant-reported clinical history.

The chain couples TRBV6-5 to TRBJ2-7, with D possibly TRBD1 on 5 matching bases. The receptor was isolated from a man aged 55 to 69 who had recovered from COVID-19. Specimen: PBMCs or T cells enriched from blood (not recorded which). CDR3 nucleotide sequence: TGTGCCAGCAGAGGTAGAAGGGGCCCGGACGAGCAGTACTTC. Protein: CASRGRRGPDEQYF.